Reported below is one TCR beta chain. The source of the sample is a study of shared T cell receptors in the human thymus. The CDR3 runs to 15 residues. Trimming took off 0 bases at V and 2 bases at J, with 11 bases between the two ends. Looked up from germline, CDR1 is MNHNY and CDR2 is SVGAGI (reference sequence). Sequencing was performed with immunoSEQ multiplex PCR; in TCRdb, only in-frame clones are kept and a portion is missing. The sample holds 700,000 or so clones, approximately 85% seen once. These data were also filed under a second study, of human thymus T cells.

J is TRBJ2-7 and V is TRBV6-6, with D perhaps matching TRBD1 (5 bases). The sequencing input was thymocytes. The origin of this receptor is a girl in the first two years of life with a congenital heart defect. The CDR3 is CASSYSQDSPYEQYF. The CDR3 bases are TGTGCCAGCAGTTACTCACAGGATTCGCCCTACGAGCAGTACTTC.